This TCR beta chain came from a study of response to subunit inactivated influenza vaccine. Study-level findings and limits: Authors suggested few new T cells are recruited by each seasonal influenza vaccination.

Germline CDR1 reads SGHRS; CDR2 reads YFSETQ. The germline V and J ends were trimmed by 3 bases and 6 bases, with 12 bases remaining between them. CDR3 length: 13 amino acids. Remarks on this clonotype: The antigen is unknown.

TCRdb processed the RT-PCR reads anew with MiXCR; each CDR3 protein has one entry. The table includes around 650,000 distinct CDR3 sequences, approximately 14% detected once. The TCR sequence derives from a man aged 50-60 years who received an inactivated influenza vaccine. The chain has TRBV5-1 and TRBJ1-2, with D possibly being TRBD1 (5 bases). The sequencing used PBMCs from blood, collected about 11 days after vaccination. In DNA, the CDR3 is TGCGCCAGCAGCTGGGGACCTGGAGATGGCTACACCTTC. Encoded protein: CASSWGPGDGYTF.